The 32 T cell receptor beta chains below come from one sample, sequenced in a study of blood T cell repertoires in COVID-19. The data were produced by immunoSEQ multiplex PCR, yet TCRdb's version contains in-frame clones alone and is incomplete. Of approximately 270,000 clones in the sample, 87% are singletons; the top ten hold roughly 3.1%. The sequencing input was peripheral blood. The receptors originated from a man aged 18 to 35 with active or convalescent COVID-19.

V is TRBV5-1 and J is TRBJ2-7; 10 positions match TRBD2. Germline assignment: CDR1 SGHRS and CDR2 YFSETQ. The CDR3 contains 15 residues. Unmatched junction bases numbered 5, after V lost 4 bases and J lost 1 base. The CDR3 sequence is CASSPRTSGSYEQYF. For the CDR3, the DNA is TGCGCCAGCAGCCCTCGGACTAGCGGATCCTACGAGCAGTACTTC.

CDR3 sequence reads: CASSYSDRAAMNTEAFF. Written as DNA, the CDR3 is TGTGCCAGCAGTTACTCGGACAGGGCCGCCATGAACACTGAAGCTTTCTTT. The gene calls are TRBV6-2 or TRBV6-3 and TRBJ1-1, with TRBD1 matching over 8 bases. The CDR3 is 17 residues long. Germline V gene lookup returns CDR1 MNHEY and CDR2 SVGEGT. V lost 0 bases and J lost 0; bases outside the gene matches: 6.

The chain has TRBV5-6 and TRBJ1-5, with 9 bases matching TRBD1. Trimming cost V 4 bases and J 0 bases; bases outside gene matches: 5. CDR3 length equals 16 residues. Germline assignment: CDR1 SGHDT and CDR2 YYEEEE. The CDR3 region has the DNA TGTGCCAGCAGCCCGGACAGGGGAGCTAGCAATCAGCCCCAGCATTTT. Its translation: CASSPDRGASNQPQHF.

The chain links TRBV5-1 to TRBJ1-3; D not certain. Germline-derived CDR1 and CDR2 are SGHRS and YFSETQ. This CDR3 contains 14 residues. The ends were cut back, 1 base at V and 4 bases at J, with 9 bases in the middle. CDR3 DNA sequence: TGCGCCAGCAGCTTGAACAGCGGGGGAAACACCATATATTTT. Protein sequence: CASSLNSGGNTIYF.

This chain uses TRBV7-2 with TRBJ2-7, with D perhaps TRBD2 (5 bases). Germline CDR1 is SGHTA and CDR2 is FQGNSA. The CDR3 loop spans 16 amino acids. Deletions cut 3 bases from V and 3 bases from J, with 18 bases between. The chain's CDR3 is CASSLLGLSLSYEQYF. The CDR3 DNA is TGTGCCAGCAGCTTGTTAGGACTCTCCCTAAGCTACGAGCAGTACTTC.

This clone was seen a handful of times. This chain connects TRBV27 to TRBJ1-5; D is undetermined. CDR1 and CDR2 from the germline V gene are MNHEY and SMNVEV (reference sequence). This CDR3 is built from 15 residues. Trimming removed 2 bases from V and 6 bases from J, with 14 bases in between. The CDR3 reads CASSLERGFGQPQHF. The CDR3 region has the DNA TGTGCCAGCAGTTTAGAGCGGGGTTTCGGTCAGCCCCAGCATTTT.

The chain links TRBV20-1 to TRBJ1-5; D is ambiguous. The CDR3 sequence is 17 residues long. The germline gives CDR1 DFQATT, CDR2 SNEGSKA (reference sequence). Trimming cost V 3 bases and J 7 bases, with 25 bases left between them. The CDR3 coding sequence is TGCAGTGCTAGTATTCGGGGTCTGGGCCCCAATAGGCAGCCCCAGCATTTT. Protein sequence: CSASIRGLGPNRQPQHF.

The chain is built from TRBV3-1 (or the pseudogene TRBV3-2) and TRBJ1-5, with D possibly being TRBD1 (5 bases). The CDR3 covers 18 residues. Germline lookup yields CDR1 LGHDT and CDR2 YNNKEL (reference sequence). Between the trimmed V and J ends, which lost 4 bases and 2 bases, there was a span of 21 bases. The CDR3, as DNA: TGTGCCAGCAGCCCCCAACCCAGGGTGGGAGGGGGCAATCAGCCCCAGCATTTT. Amino acids: CASSPQPRVGGGNQPQHF.

The CDR3 DNA reads as TGCGCCAGCAGCTTGGTAGGGCGGGCCTACAATGAGCAGTTCTTC. Translated: CASSLVGRAYNEQFF. The chain employs TRBV5-1 and TRBJ2-1; tentatively, D is TRBD2 (5 bases). The CDR3 is 15 residues long. In germline, CDR1 is SGHRS, CDR2 YFSETQ. The ends were cut back, 0 bases at V and 2 bases at J, with 9 bases in the middle. The full variable domain, its missing parts supplied by reference TRBV5-1 and TRBJ2-1, is KAGVTQTPRYLIKTRGQQVTLSCSPISGHRSVSWYQQTPGQGLQFLFEYFSETQRNKGNFPGRFSGRQFSNSRSEMNVSTLELGDSALYLCASSLVGRAYNEQFFGPGTRLTVL.

This chain uses TRBV5-6 with TRBJ1-5; D not resolved. The germline V and J ends were trimmed by 3 bases and 7 bases, with 8 bases remaining between them. The CDR3 contains 12 residues. The germline gives CDR1 SGHDT, CDR2 YYEEEE. CDR3 bases: TGTGCCAGCAGCTCGGGATTACAGCCCCAGCATTTT. This encodes CASSSGLQPQHF.

V usage is TRBV6-1 and J usage is TRBJ1-6; 7 bases match TRBD1. V lost 3 bases and J lost 10; bases outside the gene matches: 9. There are 15 residues in the CDR3. CDR1 MNHNS and CDR2 SASEGT come from the germline V gene. The CDR3 here is CASSDGTALRSPLHF. The CDR3 nucleotides are TGTGCCAGCAGTGACGGGACAGCGCTTCGATCACCCCTCCACTTT.

This rearrangement joins TRBV6-4 to TRBJ2-2; 8 bases agree with TRBD2. V lost 6 bases and J lost 4; bases outside the gene matches: 7. CDR3 length: 15 residues. CDR1 is MRHNA and CDR2 is SNTAGT in the germline V gene. The DNA of the CDR3 is TGTGCCAGCAGACTCAGCGGGGGCCCCACCGGGGAGCTGTTTTTT. Protein sequence: CASRLSGGPTGELFF.

This clone was counted between two and nine times. The chain joins TRBV7-9 to TRBJ2-2; 9 positions match TRBD2. The CDR3 sequence is 14 residues long. J lost 6 bases, V lost 3 bases, and 2 bases had no gene match. The germline V gene has CDR1 SEHNR and CDR2 FQNEAQ (reference sequence). The CDR3 nucleotides read TGTGCCAGCAGCTTCGTAGCGGGGGCCGGGGAGCTGTTTTTT. Translated: CASSFVAGAGELFF.

The J gene is TRBJ2-4, the V gene TRBV6-6, with 10 bases that match TRBD1. The CDR3 loop spans 14 amino acids. The J segment lost 11 bases and the V segment lost 6 bases, leaving 10 bases of the junction unmatched. CDR1 is MNHNY, CDR2 SVGAGI, per germline (reference sequence). The CDR3 protein is CASSPDRGLFVQYF. For the CDR3, the DNA is TGTGCCAGCAGCCCTGACAGGGGGCTTTTTGTTCAGTACTTC.

The chain couples TRBV18 to TRBJ2-1; D is possibly TRBD2 (5 bases). This CDR3 comprises 15 residues. CDR1 and CDR2 (germline): KGHSH, LQKENI. Deletions cut 4 bases from V and 2 bases from J, with 12 bases between. The CDR3 bases are TGTGCCAGCTCACGAAGGGAGACTCCCTACAATGAGCAGTTCTTC. Protein sequence: CASSRRETPYNEQFF.

V gene TRBV7-2 combines with J gene TRBJ1-3, with D perhaps matching TRBD1 (5 bases). The V end lost 0 bases, the J end lost 4 bases, and 7 bases lay between the germline ends. Germline loops: CDR1 SGHTA, CDR2 FQGNSA. The CDR3 is 14 amino acids. The CDR3: CASSLAGHGNTIYF. In DNA, the CDR3 is TGTGCCAGCAGCTTAGCGGGGCACGGAAACACCATATATTTT.

This clone has only one observation. The chain recombines TRBV5-6 with TRBJ2-1; maybe TRBD2 (6 bases). Germline assignment: CDR1 SGHDT and CDR2 YYEEEE. The length of the CDR3 is 17 residues. V was pared by 1 base and J by 5 bases, with 19 bases between. CDR3 DNA sequence: TGTGCCAGCAGCTTGTTAAGGTCGACTGGGAGGAACAATGAGCAGTTCTTC. Translated: CASSLLRSTGRNNEQFF.

CDR3 protein: CASSLGKTGVGYTF. The CDR3, as DNA: TGTGCCAGCAGCTTAGGTAAAACCGGAGTTGGCTACACCTTC. The chain uses TRBV7-6 and TRBJ1-2; D unclear. The CDR3 consists of 14 residues. Looked up from germline, CDR1 is SGHVS and CDR2 is FNYEAQ. The germline V and J ends were trimmed by 1 base and 7 bases, with 13 bases remaining between them.

The CDR3 sequence is CASSYSGALAEAFF. The CDR3 DNA reads as TGTGCCAGCAGTTACTCGGGGGCCTTGGCTGAAGCTTTCTTT. The rearrangement uses TRBV6-2 or TRBV6-3 and TRBJ1-1; tentatively, D is TRBD1 (6 bases). CDR1 and CDR2 (germline): MNHEY, SVGEGT. V dropped 0 bases and J dropped 6 bases, with 11 bases sitting between them. The CDR3 is 14 amino acids.

The chain uses TRBV7-2 and TRBJ2-1; 13 positions agree with TRBD2. This CDR3 has 19 residues. CDR1 is SGHTA, CDR2 FQGNSA, per germline. After removal of 4 bases from V and 0 bases from J, the junction contained 9 bases not matched to a gene. CDR3 in amino acids: CASSSLWTSGSSSYNEQFF. DNA for the CDR3: TGTGCCAGCAGCTCCCTTTGGACTAGCGGGAGTAGCTCCTACAATGAGCAGTTCTTC.

The chain couples TRBV9 to TRBJ2-3, with 8 nucleotides matching TRBD2. Looked up from germline, CDR1 is SGDLS and CDR2 is YYNGEE. Trimming cost V 1 base and J 5 bases; bases outside gene matches: 6. The CDR3 is 15 amino acids. CDR3 nucleotide sequence: TGTGCCAGCAGCGTACGGCGGGGGGCGGGAGATACGCAGTATTTT. Amino acids: CASSVRRGAGDTQYF.

The chain couples TRBV19 to TRBJ1-4, with 9 bases matching TRBD1. This CDR3 spans 15 amino acids. The germline V gene has CDR1 LNHDA and CDR2 SQIVND (reference sequence). The ends lost 7 bases at V and 8 bases at J; junction bases unmatched: 11. For the CDR3, the DNA is TGTGCCAGTAACACCGACAGGGGGGTCCGGGAAAAACTGTTTTTT. It yields the protein CASNTDRGVREKLFF. The complete variable domain, with remaining parts taken from reference TRBV19 and TRBJ1-4, reads DGGITQSPKYLFRKEGQNVTLSCEQNLNHDAMYWYRQDPGQGLRLIYYSQIVNDFQKGDIAEGYSVSREKKESFPLTVTSAQKNPTAFYLCASNTDRGVREKLFFGSGTQLSVL.

This clone was picked up one time. This chain links TRBV4-3 with TRBJ1-4; D gene unclear. CDR1 is LGHNA and CDR2 is YSLEER in the germline V gene. The germline V and J ends were trimmed by 0 bases and 0 bases, with 11 bases remaining between them. The CDR3 consists of 17 residues. CDR3 loop: CASSQEVTVSTNEKLFF. CDR3 DNA: TGCGCCAGCAGCCAAGAAGTTACGGTATCAACTAATGAAAAACTGTTTTTT.

J is TRBJ2-5 and V is TRBV5-1; D not certain. Germline values: CDR1 SGHRS, CDR2 YFSETQ. The V end was cut by 4 bases, the J end by 1 base, with 14 bases between. The CDR3 runs 15 residues. CDR3 sequence reads: CASSPILLIQETQYF. The CDR3 DNA reads TGCGCCAGCAGCCCCATTCTGCTAATCCAAGAGACCCAGTACTTC.

V gene TRBV10-1 combines with J gene TRBJ1-1, with 8 bases identical to TRBD1. V lost 4 bases and J lost 6; bases outside the gene matches: 4. The germline gives CDR1 WNHNN, CDR2 SYGVQD (reference sequence). The CDR3 extends over 13 amino acids. The CDR3 coding sequence is TGCGCCAGCAGTGCCAGGGGGCTTGCTGAAGCTTTCTTT. Protein: CASSARGLAEAFF.

This clone was seen a handful of times. The chain links TRBV4-1 to TRBJ2-2; 10 bases match TRBD1. This CDR3 region has 19 residues. With 5 bases clipped from V and 1 base from J, the junction kept 13 bases outside the gene matches. Germline CDR1 reads MGHRA; CDR2 reads YSYEKL. The CDR3 loop is CASSSIPGQGQRNTGELFF. The CDR3 DNA is TGCGCCAGCAGCTCAATTCCGGGACAGGGGCAGAGGAACACCGGGGAGCTGTTTTTT.

This chain joins TRBV4-3 and TRBJ1-4; a weak D match, TRBD1 (6 bases). Germline CDR1 LGHNA, CDR2 YSLEER. V shed 1 base and J shed 8 bases, with 14 bases lying between them. This CDR3 region has 15 residues. Written as DNA, the CDR3 is TGCGCCAGCAGCCAAGGGAACAGGGATGGCGAAAAACTGTTTTTT. Its protein product is CASSQGNRDGEKLFF.

This clone has more than one count but fewer than ten. The chain is built from TRBV5-4 and TRBJ2-7, with 13 bases lining up with TRBD2. The CDR3 runs to 15 residues. Germline assignment: CDR1 SGHNT and CDR2 YYREEE (reference sequence). Trimming removed 4 bases from V and 7 bases from J; junction bases left unmatched: 8. The CDR3 region has the DNA TGTGCCAGCAGCCACGGACTAGCGGGGGCCGAGGAGCAGTACTTC. This gives the protein CASSHGLAGAEEQYF.

This chain links TRBV11-1 with TRBJ2-7; the match to TRBD1 covers 7 bases. Germline CDR1 reads SGHAT; CDR2 reads FQDESV (reference sequence). The J segment lost 0 bases and the V segment lost 3 bases, leaving 2 bases of the junction unmatched. This CDR3 comprises 14 residues. CDR3 protein: CASSLGQNSYEQYF. The CDR3 DNA reads TGTGCCAGCAGCTTGGGACAGAACTCCTACGAGCAGTACTTC.

The chain recombines TRBV7-2 with TRBJ1-1, with 11 positions matching TRBD1. Trimming cost V 6 bases and J 5 bases; bases outside gene matches: 2. The germline gives CDR1 SGHTA, CDR2 FQGNSA. The CDR3 is 13 residues long. CDR3: CASRGDRGTEAFF. The CDR3, as DNA: TGTGCCAGCAGGGGGGACAGGGGGACTGAAGCTTTCTTT.

The V call is TRBV11-3, the J call TRBJ2-1; D unresolved. The CDR3 is 13 amino acids. The germline V and J ends were trimmed by 5 bases and 3 bases, with 8 bases remaining between them. Germline assignment: CDR1 SGHNT and CDR2 YENEEA. The CDR3 region is CASSHASYNEQFF. CDR3 nucleotide sequence: TGTGCCAGCAGCCACGCTAGCTACAATGAGCAGTTCTTC.

The chain recombines TRBV29-1 with TRBJ2-2; maybe TRBD1 (5 bases). Deletions cut 0 bases from V and 6 bases from J, with 8 bases between. The CDR3 covers 13 residues. Per the germline V gene, CDR1 is SQVTM and CDR2 is ANQGSEA. DNA of the CDR3: TGCAGCGTTGAAGATCAGGGCGCCGGGGAGCTGTTTTTT. It yields the protein CSVEDQGAGELFF.